Listed below are T cell receptor beta chains from one sample, sequenced in a study of regulatory T cells in long-lasting Graves disease. One entry per CDR3 protein results from TCRdb running MiXCR on the multiplex PCR reads. The data show around 450,000 distinct CDR3 sequences, approximately 15% seen once. The same sample was also studied in work on T cells in Graves' hyperthyroidism and ophthalmopathy.

The input for sequencing was peripheral blood mononuclear cells (PBMCs), taken at new diagnosis, from a patient treated with antithyroid drugs. The receptors come from a woman aged 40-49 years with Graves disease. The CDR3 runs from the conserved cysteine through the conserved F or W. Clone size is stated in some rows and not others, as once, few, many or a class when expanded.

CDR3aa,v_gene,abundance,j_gene
CSVETGVYGYTF,TRBV29-1,.,TRBJ1-2
CSARTGSARDTQYF,TRBV20-1,.,TRBJ2-3
CATMGRWYNEQFF,TRBV19,.,TRBJ2-1
CASSPSFNYYGYTF,TRBV19,many,TRBJ1-2
CASSDGQGTNTQYF,TRBV10-1,.,TRBJ2-3
CASTGGRETQYF,TRBV28,.,TRBJ2-5
CASTDEGDRPYGYTF,TRBV9,few,TRBJ1-2
CASSEYLEANYEQYF,TRBV2,many,TRBJ2-7
CAISTGPSWAENEQFF,TRBV10-3,few,TRBJ2-1
CAMGVGYEQYF,TRBV10-3,many,TRBJ2-7
CASSLGTEVETQYF,TRBV5-6,many,TRBJ2-5
CASSSPAGGGQQETQYF,TRBV11-2,many,TRBJ2-5
CASSPQGHGFNYGYTF,TRBV27,few,TRBJ1-2
CASSLRDSLVGELFF,TRBV7-8,few,TRBJ2-2
CASSERAGSAYEQYF,TRBV2,many,TRBJ2-7
CSARGDRVYEQYF,TRBV20-1,many,TRBJ2-7
CASRRDFTYNEQFF,TRBV28,few,TRBJ2-1